The 25 T cell receptor beta chains below all came from one sample that was sequenced in a study of T cell repertoires in cytomegalovirus infection. These receptors' antigens are unknown. MiXCR, applied by TCRdb to the reads, yields one record per CDR3 protein. The table includes a few hundred thousand distinct CDR3 sequences, around two fifths detected once. The material was cultured PBMCs, obtained from culture after CMV antigen stimulation. These receptors came from a human donor in good health (CMV status not recorded). Some clones in this sample may be carry-over from other donors' samples.

The rearrangement links TRBV28 to TRBJ1-6; TRBD1 might be the D (6 bases). The CDR3 extends over 16 amino acids. The ends were cut back, 7 bases at V and 2 bases at J, with 15 bases in the middle. Looked up from germline, CDR1 is MDHEN and CDR2 is SYDVKM. The CDR3 DNA reads as TGTGCCAGCACTACAGGGTCGGGGACCTATAATTCACCCCTCCACTTT. Encoded protein: CASTTGSGTYNSPLHF.

CDR3 DNA: TGTGCCAGCAGTAAGAGAGACACTAGCGGGACTAACTCCTACGAGCAGTACTTC. Amino acid sequence: CASSKRDTSGTNSYEQYF. The chain links TRBV6-2 or TRBV6-3 to TRBJ2-7, with 10 bases fitting TRBD2. This CDR3 comprises 18 residues. V lost 5 bases, J lost 0 bases, and 13 bases stayed unmatched. Per the germline V gene, CDR1 is MNHEY and CDR2 is SVGEGT.

The genes are TRBV28 and TRBJ1-2; TRBD1 is a possible D gene (6 bases). The CDR3 covers 14 residues. Trimming took off 7 bases at V and 5 bases at J, with 17 bases between the two ends. Germline CDR1 is MDHEN and CDR2 is SYDVKM. CDR3 residues: CASNLRRGIYGYTF. The CDR3 DNA follows: TGTGCCAGCAACCTGCGGAGGGGGATATATGGCTACACCTTC.

The chain couples TRBV7-2 to TRBJ2-7, with unresolved D. CDR1 is SGHTA and CDR2 is FQGNSA in the germline V gene. V lost 0 bases and J 3 bases, leaving 12 bases between the germline ends. The CDR3 spans 15 residues. The CDR3 sequence: CASSLARQASYEQYF. The CDR3 region has the DNA TGTGCCAGCAGCTTAGCGCGTCAGGCAAGCTACGAGCAGTACTTC.

V gene TRBV7-8 combines with J gene TRBJ2-7, with D perhaps TRBD1 or TRBD2 (5 bases each). The CDR3 runs 15 residues. V was clipped by 1 base and J by 1 base, with 11 bases between them. Germline CDR1 and CDR2: SGHVS and FQNEAQ. The CDR3 is CASSLGGYVSYEQYF. The CDR3 bases are TGTGCCAGCAGCTTAGGGGGGTATGTTTCCTACGAGCAGTACTTC.

The V call is TRBV6-2 or TRBV6-3, the J call TRBJ2-7; 12 bases agree with TRBD2. Germline V CDR1 and CDR2: MNHEY, SVGEGT. V shed 5 bases, J shed 5 bases, and the junction held 10 bases outside the gene matches. The CDR3 runs to 16 residues. This CDR3 reads CASSGPSGRAVDEQYF. CDR3 DNA sequence: TGTGCCAGCAGTGGTCCTAGCGGGAGGGCCGTCGACGAGCAGTACTTC.

This chain connects TRBV6-2 or TRBV6-3 to TRBJ1-1; 7 nucleotides agree with TRBD1. The CDR3 length is 14 residues. CDR1 is MNHEY, CDR2 SVGEGT, per germline. The ends lost 7 bases at V and 5 bases at J; junction bases unmatched: 10. The CDR3 is CASTQRGLWTEAFF. DNA of the CDR3: TGTGCCAGCACTCAGAGGGGGCTTTGGACTGAAGCTTTCTTT.

This clonotype has ten or more counts. The rearrangement joins TRBV7-2 to TRBJ1-1; no definite D call. V lost 0 bases, J lost 2 bases, and 13 bases lay in between. The length of the CDR3 is 16 residues. The germline CDR1 and CDR2 sequences are SGHTA and FQGNSA. CDR3 sequence: CASSLAGFGGNTEAFF. Here the CDR3 DNA reads TGTGCCAGCAGCTTAGCGGGGTTTGGAGGAAACACTGAAGCTTTCTTT.

This clonotype turned up a few times. The chain combines TRBV6-5 with TRBJ1-2; D possibly corresponds to TRBD1 (5 bases). Germline CDR1 is MNHEY and CDR2 is SVGAGI. This CDR3 is 13 amino acids long. V lost 6 bases to trimming and J lost 3 bases, with 11 bases between them. CDR3 bases: TGTGCCAGCAGCGGGGGATTGGACTATGGCTACACCTTC. It yields the protein CASSGGLDYGYTF.

The rearrangement uses TRBV7-8 and TRBJ2-7; TRBD2 aligns across 7 bases. V gave up 0 bases and J gave up 1 base; unmatched junction bases: 6. The CDR3 covers 16 residues. Germline V gene sequence: CDR1 SGHVS, CDR2 FQNEAQ. The CDR3: CASSLAATSLSYEQYF. The CDR3 DNA reads as TGTGCCAGCAGCTTAGCTGCGACTAGCCTGTCCTACGAGCAGTACTTC.

This rearrangement joins TRBV7-2 to TRBJ2-2; D remains unclear. Germline V lookup: CDR1 SGHTA, CDR2 FQGNSA. The CDR3 length is 15 residues. V was pared by 3 bases and J by 7 bases, with 15 bases between. CDR3 sequence (DNA): TGTGCCAGCAGCTTCAAAGGGCCAGCTGGCGGGGAGCTGTTTTTT. It is translated as CASSFKGPAGGELFF.

The genes are TRBV7-2 and TRBJ1-5; D call uncertain. Trimming stripped 6 bases from V and 0 bases from J, with 15 bases between. The CDR3 consists of 16 residues. Germline-derived CDR1 and CDR2 are SGHTA and FQGNSA. CDR3 in DNA: TGTGCCAGCAGTCCCCAGAGGACGTATAGCAATCAGCCCCAGCATTTT. Its protein product is CASSPQRTYSNQPQHF.

The CDR3 region is CASRRDRDTDTQYF. The CDR3 DNA reads as TGTGCCAGTAGACGGGACAGGGACACAGATACGCAGTATTTT. The chain is built from TRBV19 and TRBJ2-3; 9 nucleotides line up with TRBD1. Germline V gene data show CDR1 as LNHDA and CDR2 as SQIVND (reference sequence). CDR3 length: 14 amino acids. After removal of 6 bases from V and 2 bases from J, the junction contained 3 bases not matched to a gene. The whole variable domain, remainder taken from reference TRBV19 and TRBJ2-3, is DGGITQSPKYLFRKEGQNVTLSCEQNLNHDAMYWYRQDPGQGLRLIYYSQIVNDFQKGDIAEGYSVSREKKESFPLTVTSAQKNPTAFYLCASRRDRDTDTQYFGPGTRLTVL.

Written as DNA, the CDR3 is TGCGCCAGCAGCCAAGTTTTAGCGGGAGTAAGTGAGCAGTTCTTC. It yields the protein CASSQVLAGVSEQFF. The chain has TRBV4-1 and TRBJ2-1; 9 bases are a match to TRBD2. V lost 1 base and J lost 9; bases outside the gene matches: 7. Per germline, CDR1 MGHRA and CDR2 YSYEKL. The CDR3 has 15 residues.

This CDR3 is CASSYFSVSPYGYTF. The CDR3 DNA reads TGTGCCAGCAGTTATTTTTCAGTTTCCCCTTATGGCTACACCTTC. The J gene is TRBJ1-2, the V gene TRBV6-6; D is ambiguous. The germline V and J ends were trimmed by 3 bases and 5 bases, with 16 bases remaining between them. This CDR3 is 15 amino acids long. Germline lookup yields CDR1 MNHNY and CDR2 SVGAGI (reference sequence).

This clonotype was counted a few times. V usage is TRBV7-6 and J usage is TRBJ1-1; D is possibly TRBD1 (5 bases). The CDR3 runs to 12 residues. Germline-derived CDR1 and CDR2 are SGHVS and FNYEAQ. Trimming cost V 1 base and J 9 bases, with 9 bases left between them. This CDR3 reads CASSLVGAKAFF. The CDR3 region has the DNA TGTGCCAGCAGCTTAGTAGGGGCGAAAGCTTTCTTT.

This clonotype was found a few times. The V call is TRBV10-3, the J call TRBJ2-1, with 8 bases lining up with TRBD2. CDR3 length equals 12 residues. V gave up 3 bases and J gave up 12 bases; unmatched junction bases: 4. CDR1 is ENHRY, CDR2 SYGVKD, per germline. CDR3 nucleotide sequence: TGTGCCATCAGTGACTCCGCGGGGGGGCAGTTCTTC. Encoded protein: CAISDSAGGQFF.

The sample holds a few counts of this clonotype. This chain joins TRBV6-1 and TRBJ2-4; D gene uncertain. Germline V gene data show CDR1 as MNHNS and CDR2 as SASEGT. V was trimmed by 3 bases and J by 0 bases, leaving 9 bases between them. The CDR3 is 15 amino acids. The CDR3 coding sequence is TGTGCCAGCAGTGACGGATTCCTAGCCAAAAACATTCAGTACTTC. Its protein is CASSDGFLAKNIQYF.

The chain couples TRBV7-6 to TRBJ2-1; no reliable D call. Trimming stripped 4 bases from V and 4 bases from J, with 14 bases between. The germline V gene encodes CDR1 SGHVS and CDR2 FNYEAQ. This CDR3 has 15 amino acids. The CDR3 bases are TGTGCCAGCAGCTCTCACATTGGGCTTTACAATGAGCAGTTCTTC. It is translated as CASSSHIGLYNEQFF.

V and J are TRBV27 and TRBJ2-5; tentative D call: TRBD2 (6 bases). Germline V CDR1 and CDR2: MNHEY, SMNVEV (reference sequence). The germline V and J ends were trimmed by 6 bases and 3 bases, with 14 bases remaining between them. The length of the CDR3 is 14 residues. CDR3 nucleotides: TGTGCCAGCAGAAGCGGGTTCTCAGAAGAGACCCAGTACTTC. It specifies CASRSGFSEETQYF.

The table lists this clonotype with a few counts. The gene calls are TRBV7-6 and TRBJ1-4; TRBD1 matches 7 bases. The CDR3 extends over 16 amino acids. Germline CDR1 and CDR2: SGHVS and FNYEAQ. After removal of 5 bases from V and 0 bases from J, the junction contained 6 bases not matched to a gene. The CDR3 nucleotides read TGTGCCAGCAGCCGGGGACAGAGCACAACTAATGAAAAACTGTTTTTT. As protein: CASSRGQSTTNEKLFF.

This clonotype appeared once. The chain employs TRBV5-5 and TRBJ1-5; TRBD1 matches 7 bases. This CDR3 has 16 amino acids. Trimming at V came to 3 bases and at J to 6 bases, leaving 12 bases not matched to a gene. CDR1 is SGHKS and CDR2 is YYEKEE in the germline V gene (reference sequence). CDR3: CASSSDPTGPGQPQHF. CDR3 nucleotide sequence: TGTGCCAGCAGCTCGGATCCGACAGGGCCCGGTCAGCCCCAGCATTTT. Complete variable domain (other parts from reference TRBV5-5 and TRBJ1-5): DAGVTQSPTHLIKTRGQQVTLRCSPISGHKSVSWYQQVLGQGPQFIFQYYEKEERGRGNFPDRFSARQFPNYSSELNVNALLLGDSALYLCASSSDPTGPGQPQHFGDGTRLSIL.

This clonotype was counted many times. The chain recombines TRBV15 with TRBJ2-1; TRBD2 matches at 7 bases. V lost 3 bases and J lost 10; bases outside the gene matches: 6. The CDR3 runs to 13 residues. Germline CDR1 and CDR2: LNHNV and YYDKDF (reference sequence). The CDR3 loop reads CATSSVAGEEQFF. CDR3 coding DNA: TGTGCCACCAGCAGCGTCGCGGGAGAGGAGCAGTTCTTC.

This clonotype was detected many times. V gene TRBV7-2 combines with J gene TRBJ1-2; possible D gene TRBD1, 5 bases. Germline V gene data show CDR1 as SGHTA and CDR2 as FQGNSA. V lost 7 bases and J lost 7, with 22 bases in between. The CDR3 totals 15 residues. CDR3 loop: CASNQRAGGYFGYTF. The CDR3 bases are TGTGCCAGCAACCAGAGGGCGGGGGGGTACTTTGGCTACACCTTC.

The chain is built from TRBV6-2 or TRBV6-3 and TRBJ1-2; D gene unclear. From germline, CDR1 is MNHEY and CDR2 SVGEGT. The CDR3 extends over 13 amino acids. V gave up 2 bases and J gave up 6 bases, with 10 bases separating them. The CDR3 DNA is TGTGCCAGCAGTTACGGCCCCCGGGATGGCTACACCTTC. Translation gives CASSYGPRDGYTF.